This T cell receptor (beta chain) was sequenced during a study of blood T cells in healthy people across ages. Next came a second PCR, run for roughly 6 to 11 cycles, which used a sample-barcoded 5' primer along with a J-beta primer mix. Via MiXCR, TCRdb re-called the 5' RACE reads, giving one row per CDR3 protein. The sample lists about 940,000 distinct CDR3 sequences, around 46% occurring once. The germline V and J ends were trimmed by 5 bases and 0 bases, with 14 bases remaining between them. This CDR3 has 15 residues. Germline V gene lookup returns CDR1 DFQATT and CDR2 SNEGSKA (reference sequence).

This sequence was found in a man aged 25-40 years in good health. The sequencing sample was made of blood. The J gene is TRBJ1-5, the V gene TRBV20-1; D perhaps matches TRBD1 (5 bases). CDR3 bases: TGCAGTGCTTTGGGGACGGTTGATAGCAATCAGCCCCAGCATTTT. Translated: CSALGTVDSNQPQHF.